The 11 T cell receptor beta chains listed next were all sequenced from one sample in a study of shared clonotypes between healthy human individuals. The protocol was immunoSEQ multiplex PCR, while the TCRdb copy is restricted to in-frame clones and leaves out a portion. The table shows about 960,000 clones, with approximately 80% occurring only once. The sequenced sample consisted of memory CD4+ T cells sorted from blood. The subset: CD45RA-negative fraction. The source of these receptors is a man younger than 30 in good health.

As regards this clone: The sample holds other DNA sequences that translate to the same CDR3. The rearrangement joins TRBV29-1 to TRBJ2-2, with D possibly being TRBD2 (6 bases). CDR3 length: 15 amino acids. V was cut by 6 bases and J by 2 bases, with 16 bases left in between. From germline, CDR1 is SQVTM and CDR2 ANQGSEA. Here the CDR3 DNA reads TGCAGCGTCCGGATAGGAGGGCTAAACACCGGGGAGCTGTTTTTT. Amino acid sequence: CSVRIGGLNTGELFF.

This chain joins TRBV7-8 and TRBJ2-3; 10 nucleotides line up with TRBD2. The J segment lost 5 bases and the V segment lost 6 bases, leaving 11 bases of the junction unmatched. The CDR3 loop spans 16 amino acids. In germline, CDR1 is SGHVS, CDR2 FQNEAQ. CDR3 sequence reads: CASRLSQRGGIDTQYF. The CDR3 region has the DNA TGTGCCAGCAGGCTATCCCAGCGGGGGGGCATAGATACGCAGTATTTT.

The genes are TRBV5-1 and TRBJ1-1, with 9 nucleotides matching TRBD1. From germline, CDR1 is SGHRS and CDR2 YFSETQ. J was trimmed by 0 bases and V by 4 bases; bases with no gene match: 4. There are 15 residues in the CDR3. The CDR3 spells CASSGGTGMNTEAFF. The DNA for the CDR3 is TGCGCCAGCAGCGGAGGGACAGGGATGAACACTGAAGCTTTCTTT.

CDR3 sequence (DNA): TGCGCCAGCAGCTTTACAGGGCCAAACACTGAAGCTTTCTTT. Protein sequence: CASSFTGPNTEAFF. The rearrangement links TRBV5-1 to TRBJ1-1; tentative D call: TRBD1 (6 bases). Trimming stripped 2 bases from V and 2 bases from J, with 10 bases between. Germline CDR1 is SGHRS and CDR2 is YFSETQ. CDR3 length: 14 residues.

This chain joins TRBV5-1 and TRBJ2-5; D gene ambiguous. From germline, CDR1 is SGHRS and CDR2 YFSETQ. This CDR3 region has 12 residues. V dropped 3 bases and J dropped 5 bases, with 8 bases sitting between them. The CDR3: CASSSIGETQYF. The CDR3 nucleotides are TGCGCCAGCAGCTCAATCGGGGAGACCCAGTACTTC.

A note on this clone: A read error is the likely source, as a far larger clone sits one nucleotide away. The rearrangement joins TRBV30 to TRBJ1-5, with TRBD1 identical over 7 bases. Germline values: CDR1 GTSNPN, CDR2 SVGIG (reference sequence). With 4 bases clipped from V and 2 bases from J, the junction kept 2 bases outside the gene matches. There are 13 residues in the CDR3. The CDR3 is CAWTGTGNQPQHF. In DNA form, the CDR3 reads TGTGCCTGGACTGGGACAGGCAATCAGCCCCAGCATTTT. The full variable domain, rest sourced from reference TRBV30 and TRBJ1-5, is SQTIHQWPATLVQPVGSPLSLECTVEGTSNPNLYWYRQAAGRGLQLLFYSVGIGQISSEVPQNLSASRPQDRQFILSSKKLLLSDSGFYLCAWTGTGNQPQHFGDGTRLSIL.

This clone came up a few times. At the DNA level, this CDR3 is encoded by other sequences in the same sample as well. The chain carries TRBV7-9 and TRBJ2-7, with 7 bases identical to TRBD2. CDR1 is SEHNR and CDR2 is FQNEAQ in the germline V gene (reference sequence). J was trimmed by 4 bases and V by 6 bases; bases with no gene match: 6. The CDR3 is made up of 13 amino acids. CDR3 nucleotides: TGTGCCAGCAGTCCGGGGGGTCTTTACGAGCAGTACTTC. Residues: CASSPGGLYEQYF.

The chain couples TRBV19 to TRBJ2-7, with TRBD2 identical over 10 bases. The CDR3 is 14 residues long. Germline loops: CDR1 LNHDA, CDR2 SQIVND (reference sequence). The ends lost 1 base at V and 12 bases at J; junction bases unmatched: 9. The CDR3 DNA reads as TGTGCCAGTAGTATAGGACTAGCGGGCCCGGTCTGGTACTTC. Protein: CASSIGLAGPVWYF.

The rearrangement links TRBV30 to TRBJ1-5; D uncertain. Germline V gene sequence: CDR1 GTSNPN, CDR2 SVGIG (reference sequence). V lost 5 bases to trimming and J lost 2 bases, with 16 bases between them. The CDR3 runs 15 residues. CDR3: CAWGPETRRNQPQHF. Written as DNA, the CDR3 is TGTGCCTGGGGGCCGGAGACCCGGCGCAATCAGCCCCAGCATTTT.

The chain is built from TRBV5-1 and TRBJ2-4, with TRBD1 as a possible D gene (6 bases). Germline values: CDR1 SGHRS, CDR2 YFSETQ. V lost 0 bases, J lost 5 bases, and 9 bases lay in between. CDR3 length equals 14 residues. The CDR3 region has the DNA TGCGCCAGCAGCTTGGAGGCAGGGGAAAACATTCAGTACTTC. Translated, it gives CASSLEAGENIQYF. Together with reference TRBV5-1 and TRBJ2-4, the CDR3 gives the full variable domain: KAGVTQTPRYLIKTRGQQVTLSCSPISGHRSVSWYQQTPGQGLQFLFEYFSETQRNKGNFPGRFSGRQFSNSRSEMNVSTLELGDSALYLCASSLEAGENIQYFGAGTRLSVL.

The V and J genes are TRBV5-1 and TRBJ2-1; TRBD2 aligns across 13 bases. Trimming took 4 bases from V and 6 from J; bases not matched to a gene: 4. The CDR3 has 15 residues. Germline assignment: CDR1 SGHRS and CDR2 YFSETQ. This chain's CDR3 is CASSMTSGGPNEQFF. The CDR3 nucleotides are TGCGCCAGCAGCATGACTAGCGGGGGGCCCAATGAGCAGTTCTTC.